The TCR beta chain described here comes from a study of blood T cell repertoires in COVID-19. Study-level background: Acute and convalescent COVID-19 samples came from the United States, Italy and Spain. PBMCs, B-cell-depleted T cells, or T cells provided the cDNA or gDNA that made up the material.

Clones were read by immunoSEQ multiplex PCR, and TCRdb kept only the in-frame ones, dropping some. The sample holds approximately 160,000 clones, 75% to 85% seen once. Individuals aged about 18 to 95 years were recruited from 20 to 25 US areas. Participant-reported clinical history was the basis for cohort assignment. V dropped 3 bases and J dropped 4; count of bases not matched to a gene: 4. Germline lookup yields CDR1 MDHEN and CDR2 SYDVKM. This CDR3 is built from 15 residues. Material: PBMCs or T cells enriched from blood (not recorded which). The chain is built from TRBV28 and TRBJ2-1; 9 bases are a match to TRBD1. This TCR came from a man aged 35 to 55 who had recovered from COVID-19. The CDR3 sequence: CASSFGQGTYNEQFF. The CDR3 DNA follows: TGTGCCAGCAGTTTCGGACAGGGGACATACAATGAGCAGTTCTTC.